Each of the 27 T cell receptor beta chains below was sequenced from the same sample in a study of T cell changes during pregnancy in multiple sclerosis. Clones were read by immunoSEQ multiplex PCR, and TCRdb kept only the in-frame ones, dropping some. The table lists about 68,000 clones, roughly 89% of them singletons, with 0.86% in the top ten. The material sequenced was peripheral blood, taken in the second trimester of pregnancy. The receptors shown here come from a female donor with multiple sclerosis, enrolled in a pregnancy study.

The chain couples TRBV7-9 to TRBJ2-1; TRBD2 matches at 10 bases. CDR1 SEHNR and CDR2 FQNEAQ come from the germline V gene (reference sequence). Trimming cost V 6 bases and J 10 bases; bases outside gene matches: 6. CDR3 size: 13 residues. The CDR3 here is CASRLAGVGEQFF. The CDR3 coding sequence is TGTGCCAGCAGGCTAGCGGGGGTAGGCGAGCAGTTCTTC. Full variable domain (outside the CDR3, taken from reference TRBV7-9 and TRBJ2-1): DTGVSQNPRHKITKRGQNVTFRCDPISEHNRLYWYRQTLGQGPEFLTYFQNEAQLEKSRLLSDRFSAERPKGSFSTLEIQRTEQGDSAMYLCASRLAGVGEQFFGPGTRLTVL.

V is TRBV7-2 and J is TRBJ1-3, with D possibly being TRBD1 (5 bases). This CDR3 contains 15 residues. The germline CDR1 and CDR2 sequences are SGHTA and FQGNSA. V was cut by 5 bases and J by 0 bases, with 11 bases left in between. The CDR3, as DNA: TGTGCCAGCAGCCGTCGGGGGGTCTCTGGAAACACCATATATTTT. Amino acids: CASSRRGVSGNTIYF.

The J gene is TRBJ1-1, the V gene TRBV11-1; unclear D gene. CDR1 and CDR2 from the germline V gene are SGHAT and FQDESV (reference sequence). The CDR3 runs to 14 residues. Trimming shortened V by 5 bases and J by 0 bases, and 10 bases separated the two germline ends. The CDR3 DNA is TGTGCCAGCAGCCTTCGGGTGTTGAACACTGAAGCTTTCTTT. This sequence encodes CASSLRVLNTEAFF.

The V call is TRBV7-2, the J call TRBJ2-7; 12 positions agree with TRBD2. The trim removed 5 bases at V and 1 base at J, leaving 9 bases unmatched. Germline lookup yields CDR1 SGHTA and CDR2 FQGNSA. The CDR3 contains 17 residues. The CDR3, as DNA: TGTGCCAGCAGCCAGACTAGCGGGGGCCCACAATCCTACGAGCAGTACTTC. Residues: CASSQTSGGPQSYEQYF.

The chain carries TRBV14 and TRBJ1-2; 7 bases align to TRBD1. The V gene end was trimmed by 4 bases and the J gene end by 4 bases; junction bases not matched to a gene: 3. The CDR3 consists of 13 residues. CDR1 and CDR2 (germline): SGHDN, FVKESK. The CDR3 here is CASSRGQTYGYTF. The CDR3, as DNA: TGTGCCAGCAGCCGGGGACAGACCTATGGCTACACCTTC.

The V and J genes are TRBV6-1 and TRBJ2-2; the D gene is possibly TRBD2 (5 bases). The V gene's germline CDR1 is MNHNS and CDR2 SASEGT. The CDR3 is made up of 14 amino acids. V was cut by 3 bases and J by 5 bases, with 10 bases left in between. CDR3 in DNA: TGTGCCAGCAGTGACGGACTGGGAACCGGGGAGCTGTTTTTT. It is translated as CASSDGLGTGELFF.

The chain uses TRBV2 and TRBJ2-1, with 8 bases fitting TRBD2. This CDR3 comprises 14 residues. The ends lost 8 bases at V and 14 bases at J; junction bases unmatched: 17. CDR1 and CDR2 (germline): SNHLY, FYNNEI. The CDR3 DNA reads TGTGCCAGCGCCGCGCGGGGCGGGGGGCTCCCAAAGTTCTTC. This encodes CASAARGGGLPKFF.

The V gene is TRBV6-1, the J gene TRBJ1-5; 7 nucleotides align to TRBD1. Germline CDR1 reads MNHNS; CDR2 reads SASEGT. V lost 3 bases, J lost 5 bases, and 7 bases stayed unmatched. The CDR3 runs to 15 residues. CDR3 residues: CASSDGQGGHQPQHF. As DNA, the CDR3 is TGTGCCAGCAGTGACGGTCAGGGGGGTCATCAGCCCCAGCATTTT.

The chain recombines TRBV6-5 with TRBJ1-2, with D tentatively TRBD1 (6 bases). In germline, CDR1 is MNHEY, CDR2 SVGAGI. Trimming pared 7 bases from V and 4 bases from J, leaving 16 bases between. The CDR3 consists of 14 residues. The chain's CDR3 is CASTSGVLTYGYTF. Written as DNA, the CDR3 is TGTGCCAGCACCTCAGGGGTCTTAACCTATGGCTACACCTTC.

The chain joins TRBV7-2 to TRBJ2-3; weak D call: TRBD2 (5 bases). CDR3 length: 14 residues. Germline values: CDR1 SGHTA, CDR2 FQGNSA. With 2 bases removed from V and 6 bases from J, the gap between germline ends came to 12 bases. DNA of the CDR3: TGTGCCAGCAGCTTACGCGGGCTAGGGGATACGCAGTATTTT. Translation: CASSLRGLGDTQYF.

This chain joins TRBV28 and TRBJ1-2; TRBD1 matches 7 bases. The J segment lost 1 base and the V segment lost 6 bases, leaving 5 bases of the junction unmatched. CDR1 MDHEN and CDR2 SYDVKM come from the germline V gene. This CDR3 comprises 14 residues. The CDR3 protein is CASRTDRLNYGYTF. CDR3 nucleotides: TGTGCCAGCAGGACGGACAGGCTTAACTATGGCTACACCTTC.

This chain joins TRBV10-3 and TRBJ2-1, with 7 nucleotides matching TRBD1. From germline, CDR1 is ENHRY and CDR2 SYGVKD. This CDR3 region has 13 residues. With 7 bases clipped from V and 9 bases from J, the junction kept 9 bases outside the gene matches. The CDR3 spells CAIKGGLWPEQFF. Here the CDR3 DNA reads TGTGCCATCAAAGGGGGCCTCTGGCCTGAGCAGTTCTTC.

V is TRBV7-3 and J is TRBJ2-7; no clear D gene. Deletions cut 3 bases from V and 7 bases from J, with 13 bases between. CDR1 SGHTA and CDR2 FQGTGA come from the germline V gene. The CDR3 runs 13 residues. The CDR3, as DNA: TGTGCCAGCAGCTTCACCCGTCGCGAGGAGCAGTACTTC. Its protein product is CASSFTRREEQYF.

This chain uses TRBV25-1 with TRBJ2-2, with D maybe TRBD1 (6 bases). Germline assignment: CDR1 MGHDK and CDR2 SYGVNS. V was trimmed by 8 bases and J by 3 bases, leaving 16 bases between them. The CDR3 loop spans 15 amino acids. CDR3 sequence (DNA): TGTGCCAGCGGGGGCCGAGGGACCTACACCGGGGAGCTGTTTTTT. Its translation: CASGGRGTYTGELFF.

About this clone itself: Additional DNA sequences in this sample encode the identical CDR3. The genes are TRBV19 and TRBJ1-2, with D uncertain. This CDR3 comprises 12 residues. In germline, CDR1 is LNHDA, CDR2 SQIVND (reference sequence). Trimming shortened V by 3 bases and J by 4 bases, and 6 bases separated the two germline ends. DNA for the CDR3: TGTGCCAGTAGTATCTCGGTCTATGGCTACACCTTC. Protein sequence: CASSISVYGYTF.

The rearrangement links TRBV18 to TRBJ1-1; possible D gene TRBD1, 5 bases. Germline values: CDR1 KGHSH, CDR2 LQKENI. V was cut by 1 base and J by 0 bases, with 6 bases left in between. This CDR3 spans 14 amino acids. The CDR3 sequence is CASSPRRVNTEAFF. The DNA of the CDR3 is TGTGCCAGCTCACCACGCAGGGTGAACACTGAAGCTTTCTTT.

This clone was counted once. The chain uses TRBV25-1 and TRBJ1-1; D may be TRBD1 (5 bases). Trimming shortened V by 5 bases and J by 0 bases, and 13 bases separated the two germline ends. Looked up from germline, CDR1 is MGHDK and CDR2 is SYGVNS. The CDR3 spans 15 residues. CDR3 in amino acids: CASSNTQGLNTEAFF. CDR3 sequence (DNA): TGTGCCAGCAGTAACACGCAGGGTCTGAACACTGAAGCTTTCTTT.

V and J are TRBV30 and TRBJ2-5; 7 bases align to TRBD2. Germline assignment: CDR1 GTSNPN and CDR2 SVGIG (reference sequence). The CDR3 totals 15 residues. J gave up 0 bases and V 2 bases, and 6 bases lay outside the gene matches. In nucleotides, the CDR3 is TGTGCCTGGAGTCCCTTGGGGAGGGACCAAGAGACCCAGTACTTC. Its protein product is CAWSPLGRDQETQYF.

This clone was observed a handful of times. CDR3 residues: CASSDGLRQYF. The CDR3, as DNA: TGTGCCAGCAGTGACGGCTTACGGCAGTACTTC. J is TRBJ2-7 and V is TRBV6-4, with D unresolved. Germline V gene lookup returns CDR1 MRHNA and CDR2 SNTAGT. With 2 bases removed from V and 9 bases from J, the gap between germline ends came to 8 bases. The CDR3 sequence is 11 residues long.

The chain links TRBV7-3 to TRBJ2-3; tentatively, D is TRBD2 (5 bases). There are 14 residues in the CDR3. From germline, CDR1 is SGHTA and CDR2 FQGTGA. Trimming removed 3 bases from V and 4 bases from J, with 11 bases in between. The CDR3 loop is CASSFRGLADTQYF. DNA for the CDR3: TGTGCCAGCAGCTTTCGAGGACTGGCAGATACGCAGTATTTT.

The chain recombines TRBV7-2 with TRBJ1-1; weak D call: TRBD1 (5 bases). Trimming removed 3 bases from V and 0 bases from J, with 8 bases in between. The CDR3 contains 14 residues. Germline CDR1 reads SGHTA; CDR2 reads FQGNSA. The CDR3 here is CASSLIGVNTEAFF. In DNA, the CDR3 is TGTGCCAGCAGCTTGATAGGGGTGAACACTGAAGCTTTCTTT.

The chain has TRBV15 and TRBJ2-2; D remains ambiguous. This CDR3 is built from 14 residues. Germline V gene lookup returns CDR1 LNHNV and CDR2 YYDKDF (reference sequence). V lost 0 bases and J lost 5, with 7 bases in between. CDR3 sequence reads: CATSRDLRTGELFF. The CDR3 DNA sequence: TGTGCCACCAGCAGAGATTTGCGGACCGGGGAGCTGTTTTTT.

V is TRBV6-5 and J is TRBJ2-4, with TRBD1 identical over 9 bases. The CDR3 contains 14 residues. Trimming cost V 6 bases and J 5 bases; bases outside gene matches: 5. Looked up from germline, CDR1 is MNHEY and CDR2 is SVGAGI. The CDR3 reads CASSPGQGQNIQYF. The CDR3 coding sequence is TGTGCCAGCAGCCCCGGACAGGGGCAAAACATTCAGTACTTC.

The chain recombines TRBV28 with TRBJ2-3; TRBD1 agrees at 8 bases. The CDR3 has 14 residues. The ends lost 7 bases at V and 3 bases at J; junction bases unmatched: 6. Germline values: CDR1 MDHEN, CDR2 SYDVKM. Written as DNA, the CDR3 is TGTGCCAGCAATCCAGGGGGCTGGACAGATACGCAGTATTTT. This sequence encodes CASNPGGWTDTQYF.

The chain couples TRBV12-5 to TRBJ1-2; TRBD1 aligns across 7 bases. V trimming: 9 bases; J trimming: 2 bases; junction bases outside the gene matches: 15. The CDR3 is made up of 16 amino acids. Germline values: CDR1 LGHNT, CDR2 FRNRAP. The CDR3 loop reads CASGWRPGQQNYGYTF. The CDR3 nucleotides read TGTGCTAGCGGATGGAGACCGGGACAGCAAAACTATGGCTACACCTTC.

This chain joins TRBV6-5 and TRBJ2-7; a weak D match, TRBD1 (6 bases). From germline, CDR1 is MNHEY and CDR2 SVGAGI. Trimming stripped 4 bases from V and 3 bases from J, with 13 bases between. The CDR3 is 14 residues long. This CDR3 is CASSLGHRDYEQYF. DNA of the CDR3: TGTGCCAGCAGTTTGGGACACAGAGACTACGAGCAGTACTTC.

DNA of the CDR3: TGCGCCAGCAGCCAAATCAAGGCGGGGGTCTTTACGACCGGGGAGCTGTTTTTT. Its protein is CASSQIKAGVFTTGELFF. The chain joins TRBV4-1 to TRBJ2-2, with TRBD2 matching over 7 bases. Germline assignment: CDR1 MGHRA and CDR2 YSYEKL. The CDR3 consists of 18 residues. V lost 2 bases to trimming and J lost 5 bases; unmatched junction nucleotides: 14.